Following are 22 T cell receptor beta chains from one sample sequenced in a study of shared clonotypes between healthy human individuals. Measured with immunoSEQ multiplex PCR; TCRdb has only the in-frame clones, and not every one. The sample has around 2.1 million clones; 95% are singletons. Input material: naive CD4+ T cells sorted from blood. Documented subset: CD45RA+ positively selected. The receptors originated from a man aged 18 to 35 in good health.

CDR3 sequence: CAISPGTGLPMNTEAFF. CDR3 nucleotides: TGTGCCATCAGTCCCGGGACAGGGCTCCCGATGAACACTGAAGCTTTCTTT. The V and J genes are TRBV10-3 and TRBJ1-1, with TRBD1 matching 9 bases. Trimming took 5 bases from V and 0 from J; bases not matched to a gene: 10. Germline assignment: CDR1 ENHRY and CDR2 SYGVKD. CDR3 length equals 17 residues.

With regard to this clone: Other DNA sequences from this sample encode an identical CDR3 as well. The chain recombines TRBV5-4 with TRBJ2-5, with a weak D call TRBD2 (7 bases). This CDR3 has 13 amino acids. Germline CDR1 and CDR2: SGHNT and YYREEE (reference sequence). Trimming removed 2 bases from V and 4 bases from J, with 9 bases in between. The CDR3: CASSLGGVETQYF. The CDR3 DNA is TGTGCCAGCAGCTTAGGGGGGGTAGAGACCCAGTACTTC.

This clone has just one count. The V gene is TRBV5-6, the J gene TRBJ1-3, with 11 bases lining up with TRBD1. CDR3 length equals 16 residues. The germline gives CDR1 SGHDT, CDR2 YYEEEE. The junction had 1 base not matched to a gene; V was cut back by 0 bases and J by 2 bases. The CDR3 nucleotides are TGTGCCAGCAGCTTGGTGGACAGGGGGCCTGGAAACACCATATATTTT. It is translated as CASSLVDRGPGNTIYF.

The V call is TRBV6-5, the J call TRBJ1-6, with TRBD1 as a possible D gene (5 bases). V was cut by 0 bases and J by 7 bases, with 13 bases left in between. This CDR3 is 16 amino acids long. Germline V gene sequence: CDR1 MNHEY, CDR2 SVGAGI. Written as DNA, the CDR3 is TGTGCCAGCAGTTACTCGACAGTGGGACTAAATTCACCCCTCCACTTT. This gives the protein CASSYSTVGLNSPLHF.

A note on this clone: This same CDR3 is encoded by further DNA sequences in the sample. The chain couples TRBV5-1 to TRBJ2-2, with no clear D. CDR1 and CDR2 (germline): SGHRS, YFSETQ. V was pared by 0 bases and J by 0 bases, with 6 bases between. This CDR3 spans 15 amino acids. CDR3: CASSLAASNTGELFF. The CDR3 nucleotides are TGCGCCAGCAGCTTGGCAGCTTCGAACACCGGGGAGCTGTTTTTT.

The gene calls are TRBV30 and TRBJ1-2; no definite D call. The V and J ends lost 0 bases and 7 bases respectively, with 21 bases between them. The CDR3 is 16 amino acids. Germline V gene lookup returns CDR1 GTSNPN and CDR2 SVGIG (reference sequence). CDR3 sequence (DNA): TGTGCCTGGAGTGTAGACAACCGGGTTGGATCCCTTGGCTACACCTTC. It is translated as CAWSVDNRVGSLGYTF.

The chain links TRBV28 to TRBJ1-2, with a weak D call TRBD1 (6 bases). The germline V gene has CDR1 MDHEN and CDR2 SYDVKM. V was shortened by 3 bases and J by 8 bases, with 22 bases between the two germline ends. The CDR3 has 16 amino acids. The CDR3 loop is CASSFGSRAQGNGYTF. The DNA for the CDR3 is TGTGCCAGCAGTTTTGGTTCGAGGGCCCAGGGGAACGGCTACACCTTC.

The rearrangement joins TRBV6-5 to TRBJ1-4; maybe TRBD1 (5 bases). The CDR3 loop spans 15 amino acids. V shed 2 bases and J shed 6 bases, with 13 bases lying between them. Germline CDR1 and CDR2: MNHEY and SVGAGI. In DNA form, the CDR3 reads TGTGCCAGCAGTTACCGAAGGGGAATTTATGAAAAACTGTTTTTT. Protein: CASSYRRGIYEKLFF.

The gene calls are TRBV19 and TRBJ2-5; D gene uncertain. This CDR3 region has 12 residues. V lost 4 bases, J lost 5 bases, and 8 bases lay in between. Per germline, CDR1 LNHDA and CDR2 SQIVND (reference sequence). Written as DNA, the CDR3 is TGTGCCAGTAGTACCGGATCGGAGACCCAGTACTTC. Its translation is CASSTGSETQYF.

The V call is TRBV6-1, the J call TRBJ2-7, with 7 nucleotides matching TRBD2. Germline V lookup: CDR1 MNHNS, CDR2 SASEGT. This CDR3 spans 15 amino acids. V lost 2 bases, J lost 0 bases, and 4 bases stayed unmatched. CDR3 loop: CASSEWSSGSYEQYF. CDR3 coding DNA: TGTGCCAGCAGTGAATGGTCTAGCGGCTCCTACGAGCAGTACTTC.

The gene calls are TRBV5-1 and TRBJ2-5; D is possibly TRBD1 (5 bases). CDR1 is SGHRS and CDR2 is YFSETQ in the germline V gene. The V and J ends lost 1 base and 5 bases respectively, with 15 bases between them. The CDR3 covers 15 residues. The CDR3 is CASSLNPTAGETQYF. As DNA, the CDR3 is TGCGCCAGCAGCTTGAACCCGACAGCCGGGGAGACCCAGTACTTC. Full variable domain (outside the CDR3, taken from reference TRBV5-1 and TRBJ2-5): KAGVTQTPRYLIKTRGQQVTLSCSPISGHRSVSWYQQTPGQGLQFLFEYFSETQRNKGNFPGRFSGRQFSNSRSEMNVSTLELGDSALYLCASSLNPTAGETQYFGPGTRLLVL.

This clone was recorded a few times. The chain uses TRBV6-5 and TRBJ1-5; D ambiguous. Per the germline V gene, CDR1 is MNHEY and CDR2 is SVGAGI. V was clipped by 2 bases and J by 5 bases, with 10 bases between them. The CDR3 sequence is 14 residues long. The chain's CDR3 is CASSYTTWDQPQHF. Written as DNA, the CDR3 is TGTGCCAGCAGTTACACGACCTGGGATCAGCCCCAGCATTTT.

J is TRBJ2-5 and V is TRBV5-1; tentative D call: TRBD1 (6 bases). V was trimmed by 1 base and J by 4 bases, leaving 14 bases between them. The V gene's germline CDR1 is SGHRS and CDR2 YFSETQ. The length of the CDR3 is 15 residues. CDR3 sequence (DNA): TGCGCCAGCAGCTTGACAGGGCTGGCCCTAGAGACCCAGTACTTC. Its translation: CASSLTGLALETQYF.

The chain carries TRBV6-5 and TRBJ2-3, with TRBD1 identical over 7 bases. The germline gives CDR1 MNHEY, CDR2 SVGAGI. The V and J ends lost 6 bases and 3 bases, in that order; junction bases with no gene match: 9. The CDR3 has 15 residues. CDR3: CASRGGSVGTDTQYF. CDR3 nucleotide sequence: TGTGCCAGCAGAGGGGGCAGCGTAGGAACAGATACGCAGTATTTT.

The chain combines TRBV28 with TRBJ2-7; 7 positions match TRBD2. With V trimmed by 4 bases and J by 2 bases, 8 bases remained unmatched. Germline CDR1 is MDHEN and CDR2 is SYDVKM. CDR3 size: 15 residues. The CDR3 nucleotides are TGTGCCAGCAGTTCCGCTAGCGGACCGGCCTACGAGCAGTACTTC. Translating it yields CASSSASGPAYEQYF. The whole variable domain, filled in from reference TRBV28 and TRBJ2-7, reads DVKVTQSSRYLVKRTGEKVFLECVQDMDHENMFWYRQDPGLGLRLIYFSYDVKMKEKGDIPEGYSVSREKKERFSLILESASTNQTSMYLCASSSASGPAYEQYFGPGTRLTVT.

CDR3 amino acids: CASSPTTGANSPLHF. The CDR3 nucleotides read TGTGCCAGCTCTCCAACGACGGGCGCTAATTCACCCCTCCACTTT. The chain recombines TRBV6-6 with TRBJ1-6; D not certain. CDR1 MNHNY and CDR2 SVGAGI come from the germline V gene (reference sequence). Trimming removed 8 bases at V and 6 bases at J, with 17 bases between. The CDR3 totals 15 residues.

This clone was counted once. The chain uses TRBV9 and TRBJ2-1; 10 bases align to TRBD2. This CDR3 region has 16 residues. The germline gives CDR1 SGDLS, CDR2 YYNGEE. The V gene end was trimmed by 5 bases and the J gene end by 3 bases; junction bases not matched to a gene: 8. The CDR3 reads CASSPLGTSVYNEQFF. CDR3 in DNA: TGTGCCAGCAGTCCTTTGGGGACTAGCGTCTACAATGAGCAGTTCTTC.

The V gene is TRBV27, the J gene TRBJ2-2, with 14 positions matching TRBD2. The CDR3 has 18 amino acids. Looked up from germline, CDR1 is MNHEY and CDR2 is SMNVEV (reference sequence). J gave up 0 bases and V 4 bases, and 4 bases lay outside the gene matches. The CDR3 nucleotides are TGTGCCAGCAGTTCCCCGGGACTAGCGGGGGCGAACACCGGGGAGCTGTTTTTT. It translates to CASSSPGLAGANTGELFF.

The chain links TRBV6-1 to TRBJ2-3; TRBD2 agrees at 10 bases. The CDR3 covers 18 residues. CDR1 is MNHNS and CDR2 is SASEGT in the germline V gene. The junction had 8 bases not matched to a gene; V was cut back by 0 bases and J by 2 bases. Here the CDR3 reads CASSEALLAGAVTDTQYF. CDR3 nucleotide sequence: TGTGCCAGCAGTGAAGCGCTGCTAGCGGGAGCAGTCACAGATACGCAGTATTTT.

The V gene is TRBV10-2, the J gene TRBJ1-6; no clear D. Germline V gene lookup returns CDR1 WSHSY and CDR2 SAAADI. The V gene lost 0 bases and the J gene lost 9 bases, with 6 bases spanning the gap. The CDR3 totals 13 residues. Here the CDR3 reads CASSESFGSPLHF. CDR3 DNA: TGCGCCAGCAGTGAGTCTTTCGGTTCACCCCTCCACTTT.

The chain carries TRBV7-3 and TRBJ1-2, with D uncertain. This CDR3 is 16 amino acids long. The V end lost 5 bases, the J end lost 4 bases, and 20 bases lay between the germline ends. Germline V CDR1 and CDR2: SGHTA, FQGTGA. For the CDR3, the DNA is TGTGCCAGCAGCCCAGAGCCCTTTACCCCTGGCTATGGCTACACCTTC. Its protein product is CASSPEPFTPGYGYTF. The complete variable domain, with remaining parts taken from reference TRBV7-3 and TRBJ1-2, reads GAGVSQTPSNKVTEKGKYVELRCDPISGHTALYWYRQSLGQGPEFLIYFQGTGAADDSGLPNDRFFAVRPEGSVSTLKIQRTERGDSAVYLCASSPEPFTPGYGYTFGSGTRLTVV.

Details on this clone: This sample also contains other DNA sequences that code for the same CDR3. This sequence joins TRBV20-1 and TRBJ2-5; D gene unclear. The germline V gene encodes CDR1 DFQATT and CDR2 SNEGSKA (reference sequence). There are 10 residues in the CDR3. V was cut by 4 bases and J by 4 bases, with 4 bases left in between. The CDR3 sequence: CSATRETQYF. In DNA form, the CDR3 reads TGCAGTGCTACTCGAGAGACCCAGTACTTC.